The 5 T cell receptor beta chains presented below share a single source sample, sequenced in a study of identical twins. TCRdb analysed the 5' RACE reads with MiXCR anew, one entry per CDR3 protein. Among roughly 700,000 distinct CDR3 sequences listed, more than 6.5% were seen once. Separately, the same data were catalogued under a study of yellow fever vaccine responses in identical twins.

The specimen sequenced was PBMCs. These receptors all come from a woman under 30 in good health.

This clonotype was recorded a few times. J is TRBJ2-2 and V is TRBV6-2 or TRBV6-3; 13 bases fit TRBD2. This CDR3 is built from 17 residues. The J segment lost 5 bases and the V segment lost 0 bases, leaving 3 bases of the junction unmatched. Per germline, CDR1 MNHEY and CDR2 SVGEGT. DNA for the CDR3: TGTGCCAGCAGTTACTCCCCGGGACTAGCGGGAACCGGGGAGCTGTTTTTT. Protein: CASSYSPGLAGTGELFF.

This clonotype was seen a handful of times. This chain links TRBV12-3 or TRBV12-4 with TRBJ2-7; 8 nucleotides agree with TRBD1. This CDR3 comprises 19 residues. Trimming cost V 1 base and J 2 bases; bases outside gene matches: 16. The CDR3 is CASSLVSGQVGGITYEQYF. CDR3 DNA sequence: TGTGCCAGCAGTTTAGTATCGGGACAGGTCGGCGGGATAACCTACGAGCAGTACTTC.

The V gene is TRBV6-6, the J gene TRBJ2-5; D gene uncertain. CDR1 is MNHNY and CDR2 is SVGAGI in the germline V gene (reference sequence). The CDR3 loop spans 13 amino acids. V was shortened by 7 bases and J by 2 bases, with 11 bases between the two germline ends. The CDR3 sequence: CASNFPGQETQYF. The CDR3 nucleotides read TGTGCCAGCAATTTTCCAGGTCAAGAGACCCAGTACTTC.

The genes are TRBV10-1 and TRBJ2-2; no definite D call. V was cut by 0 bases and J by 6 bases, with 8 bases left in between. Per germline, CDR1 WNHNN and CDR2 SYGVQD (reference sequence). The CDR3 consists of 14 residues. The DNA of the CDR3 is TGCGCCAGCAGTGAGTCGGTAATCCCCGGGGAGCTGTTTTTT. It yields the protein CASSESVIPGELFF.

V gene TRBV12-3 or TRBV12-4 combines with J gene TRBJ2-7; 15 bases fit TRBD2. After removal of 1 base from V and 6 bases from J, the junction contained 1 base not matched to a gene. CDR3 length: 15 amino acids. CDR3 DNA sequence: TGTGCCAGCAGTTTAGGGACTAGCGGGGGGGGCGAGCAGTACTTC. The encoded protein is CASSLGTSGGGEQYF.